A selection of T cell receptor beta chains follows, all from one sample in a study of CXCR3-negative and CXCR3-positive naive CD8 T cells. TCRdb reprocessed the 5' RACE reads, with one entry per CDR3 protein and no DNA. Listed are tens of thousands of distinct CDR3 sequences; approximately 15% falls within the top ten. Sequenced: memory CD8+ T cells from blood. These receptor sequences come from a human donor in good health. Some clones in this sample may be carry-over from other donors' samples. Each CDR3 is given with its conserved first and last residue.

v_call: TRBV7-2; j_call: TRBJ2-1; cdr3_aa: CASSLGAGDVEQFF
v_call: TRBV6-5; j_call: TRBJ1-4; cdr3_aa: CASKPPATNEKLFF
v_call: TRBV4-3; j_call: TRBJ1-2; cdr3_aa: CASSQQMGESYGYTF
v_call: TRBV6-5; j_call: TRBJ2-1; cdr3_aa: CASSYFGSSSYNEQFF
v_call: TRBV20-1; j_call: TRBJ2-4; cdr3_aa: CSQKQGNSFVQYF
v_call: TRBV4-3; j_call: TRBJ2-7; cdr3_aa: CASSQPGQGVHEQYF
v_call: TRBV7-9; j_call: TRBJ2-1; cdr3_aa: CASSSAGDEREQFF
v_call: TRBV30; j_call: TRBJ2-1; cdr3_aa: CAWNPGQGAGEQFF
v_call: TRBV7-9; j_call: TRBJ2-3; cdr3_aa: CASSQVWTGTDTQYF
v_call: TRBV10-1; j_call: TRBJ1-6; cdr3_aa: CASSEAGGNSPLHF
v_call: TRBV7-9; j_call: TRBJ2-7; cdr3_aa: CASSPEIGTYEQYF
v_call: TRBV25-1; j_call: TRBJ2-7; cdr3_aa: CASSKTYMTGKSYEQYF
v_call: TRBV4-3; j_call: TRBJ1-5; cdr3_aa: CASSQAAGKGGQPQHF
v_call: TRBV4-3; j_call: TRBJ2-5; cdr3_aa: CASSQEGQPQETQYF
v_call: TRBV5-6; j_call: TRBJ2-1; cdr3_aa: CASTERGGAEQFF
v_call: TRBV6-2/TRBV6-3; j_call: TRBJ2-2; cdr3_aa: CASTLGLNTGELFF
v_call: TRBV29-1; j_call: TRBJ2-7; cdr3_aa: CSVEVGEGLEQYF
v_call: TRBV25-1; j_call: TRBJ1-2; cdr3_aa: CASSGVANYGYTF
v_call: TRBV7-9; j_call: TRBJ2-7; cdr3_aa: CASRSPGLAHEQYF
v_call: TRBV27; j_call: TRBJ2-1; cdr3_aa: CASSLTPGTGKNEQFF
v_call: TRBV20-1; j_call: TRBJ2-7; cdr3_aa: CSAKETGEVTAEQYF
v_call: TRBV28; j_call: TRBJ2-7; cdr3_aa: CASSLSGNEQYF
v_call: TRBV6-4; j_call: TRBJ2-1; cdr3_aa: CASSDSRKSSYNEQFF
v_call: TRBV7-2; j_call: TRBJ2-5; cdr3_aa: CASSLGSVGRTQETQYF
v_call: TRBV5-1; j_call: TRBJ2-2; cdr3_aa: CASTWTSGNPTGELFF
v_call: TRBV9; j_call: TRBJ2-3; cdr3_aa: CASSVDRGTDTQYF
v_call: TRBV10-3; j_call: TRBJ2-5; cdr3_aa: CAIAQGGQETQYF
v_call: TRBV19; j_call: TRBJ2-1; cdr3_aa: CASSGLAGDYNEQFF
v_call: TRBV29-1; j_call: TRBJ2-3; cdr3_aa: CSVPVTDTQYF
v_call: TRBV20-1; j_call: TRBJ2-3; cdr3_aa: CSARDRVSGTDTQYF
v_call: TRBV15; j_call: TRBJ2-5; cdr3_aa: CATSRERAGQTAAQYF
v_call: TRBV9; j_call: TRBJ2-2; cdr3_aa: CASSVGQNTGELFF
v_call: TRBV7-9; j_call: TRBJ2-7; cdr3_aa: CASSTLIAGGPYEQYF
v_call: TRBV20-1; j_call: TRBJ1-1; cdr3_aa: CSAPTDEGHTEAFF
v_call: TRBV5-1; j_call: TRBJ2-7; cdr3_aa: CASSLSQGVSYEQYF
v_call: TRBV12-3/TRBV12-4; j_call: TRBJ1-2; cdr3_aa: CASSLGGSGYTF
v_call: TRBV6-2/TRBV6-3; j_call: TRBJ2-1; cdr3_aa: CASSQGSSYNEQFF
v_call: TRBV19; j_call: TRBJ1-4; cdr3_aa: CASSISGATNEKLFF
v_call: TRBV29-1; j_call: TRBJ2-1; cdr3_aa: CSVEGGDQGVYNEQFF
v_call: TRBV10-1; j_call: TRBJ1-1; cdr3_aa: CASSDLDRAGTEAFF
v_call: TRBV21-1; j_call: TRBJ2-1; cdr3_aa: CASSKRERFLSYNEQFF
v_call: TRBV14; j_call: TRBJ2-1; cdr3_aa: CASSQPPGFGDNEQFF
v_call: TRBV29-1; j_call: TRBJ2-7; cdr3_aa: CSVSPGTGNYEQYF
v_call: TRBV15; j_call: TRBJ2-2; cdr3_aa: CATSRATRGRYLAGELFF
v_call: TRBV4-3; j_call: TRBJ2-7; cdr3_aa: CASSQEIVRDKIYEQYF
v_call: TRBV6-5; j_call: TRBJ2-1; cdr3_aa: CASSFVLRADYNEQFF
v_call: TRBV9; j_call: TRBJ2-3; cdr3_aa: CASSAWQGAGVADTQYF
v_call: TRBV7-9; j_call: TRBJ1-1; cdr3_aa: CASSLAGREAFF
v_call: TRBV6-2/TRBV6-3; j_call: TRBJ2-5; cdr3_aa: CASSLDRGQETQYF
v_call: TRBV20-1; j_call: TRBJ1-1; cdr3_aa: CSARLTDTEAFF